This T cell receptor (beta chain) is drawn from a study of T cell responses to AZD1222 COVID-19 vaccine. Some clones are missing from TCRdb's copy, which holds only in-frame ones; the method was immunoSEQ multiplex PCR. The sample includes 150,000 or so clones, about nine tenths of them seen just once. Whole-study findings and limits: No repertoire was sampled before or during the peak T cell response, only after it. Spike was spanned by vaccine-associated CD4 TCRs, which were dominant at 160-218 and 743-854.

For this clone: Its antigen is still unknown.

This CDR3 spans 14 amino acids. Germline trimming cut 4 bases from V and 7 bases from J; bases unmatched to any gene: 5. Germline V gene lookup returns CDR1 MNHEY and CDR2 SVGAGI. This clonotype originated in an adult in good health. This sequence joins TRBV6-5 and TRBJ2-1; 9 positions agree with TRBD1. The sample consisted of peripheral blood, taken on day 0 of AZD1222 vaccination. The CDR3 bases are TGTGCCAGCAGTTTCCGGGACAGGGCGAATGAGCAGTTCTTC. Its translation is CASSFRDRANEQFF.